This is a list of T cell receptor beta chains from one sample in a study of cytomegalovirus exposure and HLA in healthy donors. TCRdb's table, derived via immunoSEQ multiplex PCR, lists solely in-frame clones and lacks some. The table has over 120,000 clones, 75% seen once. Material for sequencing was PBMCs. The receptors stem from a man younger than 40 in good health and CMV-seronegative. CDR3s include the opening cysteine and the closing phenylalanine or tryptophan. The D gene is left open where the match is weak. Clone size is shown for a subset of rows, as once, few, many or a class of expanded clone.

d_gene: TRBD2; v_gene: TRBV5-1; j_gene: TRBJ2-7; abundance: -; CDR3nt: TGCGCCAGCAGCTTGGGCCCTAGCGGGAGTCTCTACGAGCAGTACTTC; CDR3aa: CASSLGPSGSLYEQYF
d_gene: TRBD1; v_gene: TRBV9; j_gene: TRBJ1-2; abundance: -; CDR3nt: TGTGCCAGCAGCGTAGGATCCGGGACAGGGAACGGCTACACCTTC; CDR3aa: CASSVGSGTGNGYTF
d_gene: TRBD1; v_gene: TRBV7-2; j_gene: TRBJ1-2; abundance: few; CDR3nt: TGTGCCAGCAGCCGGGGACAGGGGGAGGGTGGCTACACCTTC; CDR3aa: CASSRGQGEGGYTF
d_gene: -; v_gene: TRBV23-1; j_gene: TRBJ2-3; abundance: -; CDR3nt: TGCGCCAGCAGACACCCACGGGGAGGATATAGCACAGATACGCAGTATTTT; CDR3aa: CASRHPRGGYSTDTQYF
d_gene: -; v_gene: TRBV23-1; j_gene: TRBJ1-2; abundance: -; CDR3nt: TGCGCCAGCAGTCAACCAGGGGATTCGGAAGGCTACACCTTC; CDR3aa: CASSQPGDSEGYTF
d_gene: -; v_gene: TRBV6-5; j_gene: TRBJ2-5; abundance: once; CDR3nt: TGTGCCAGCAGCAACTCCGGGGGAGCTACCCAGTACTTC; CDR3aa: CASSNSGGATQYF
d_gene: -; v_gene: TRBV6-5; j_gene: TRBJ2-5; abundance: -; CDR3nt: TGTGCCAGCAGTTACTCCCGGGACTTCCAAGAGACCCAGTACTTC; CDR3aa: CASSYSRDFQETQYF
d_gene: -; v_gene: TRBV7-2; j_gene: TRBJ2-1; abundance: once; CDR3nt: TGTGCCAGCAGCCCCGGGACCTACAATGAGCAGTTCTTC; CDR3aa: CASSPGTYNEQFF
d_gene: TRBD1; v_gene: TRBV28; j_gene: TRBJ1-2; abundance: -; CDR3nt: TGTGCCAGCAGAGAAACAGGGGGCCCCTATGGCTACACCTTC; CDR3aa: CASRETGGPYGYTF
d_gene: -; v_gene: TRBV11-3; j_gene: TRBJ2-2; abundance: once; CDR3nt: TGTGCCAGCAGCTCCTCCGGGGAGCTGTTTTTT; CDR3aa: CASSSSGELFF
d_gene: TRBD1; v_gene: TRBV5-1; j_gene: TRBJ1-2; abundance: -; CDR3nt: TGCGCCAGCAGCTTGGGGTCAGGGGGCTCGTATGGCTACACCTTC; CDR3aa: CASSLGSGGSYGYTF
d_gene: -; v_gene: TRBV11-2; j_gene: TRBJ1-1; abundance: -; CDR3nt: TGTGCCAGCAGCTTACTACTACAGGGCGAAGCTTTCTTT; CDR3aa: CASSLLLQGEAFF
d_gene: TRBD1; v_gene: TRBV7-9; j_gene: TRBJ2-1; abundance: -; CDR3nt: TGTGCCAGCAGCCGACAGGGGACTTCTGAGCAGTTCTTC; CDR3aa: CASSRQGTSEQFF
d_gene: TRBD2; v_gene: TRBV2; j_gene: TRBJ2-1; abundance: -; CDR3nt: TGTGCCAGCAGTTCAAGGGTTTCCGGGACTAACACCTACAATGAGCAGTTCTTC; CDR3aa: CASSSRVSGTNTYNEQFF
d_gene: TRBD1; v_gene: TRBV7-2; j_gene: TRBJ1-2; abundance: -; CDR3nt: TGTGCCAGCAGCCCGCGGCCGGGACAGGGGTATGGCTACACCTTC; CDR3aa: CASSPRPGQGYGYTF
d_gene: -; v_gene: TRBV5-6; j_gene: TRBJ2-7; abundance: -; CDR3nt: TGTGCCAGCAGCTTGACAGGGTCGTACGAGCAGTACTTC; CDR3aa: CASSLTGSYEQYF
d_gene: -; v_gene: TRBV7-9; j_gene: TRBJ2-7; abundance: once; CDR3nt: TGTTCCAGCAGCTCAAGCCTTGCCGAGCAGTACTTC; CDR3aa: CSSSSSLAEQYF
d_gene: -; v_gene: TRBV19; j_gene: TRBJ1-2; abundance: few; CDR3nt: TGTGCCAGTAGCCTTAACTATGGCTACACCTTC; CDR3aa: CASSLNYGYTF
d_gene: -; v_gene: TRBV7-9; j_gene: TRBJ1-4; abundance: few; CDR3nt: TGTGCCAGCAGTAACAGAATAACTAATGAAAAACTGTTTTTT; CDR3aa: CASSNRITNEKLFF
d_gene: TRBD1; v_gene: TRBV5-6; j_gene: TRBJ1-1; abundance: -; CDR3nt: TGTGCCAGCAGCTGGGACAGATTGAACACTGAAGCTTTCTTT; CDR3aa: CASSWDRLNTEAFF
d_gene: TRBD1; v_gene: TRBV19; j_gene: TRBJ1-6; abundance: -; CDR3nt: TGTGCCAGTAGTGCATTGGGGGACAGGGGCAATTCACCCCTCCACTTT; CDR3aa: CASSALGDRGNSPLHF
d_gene: TRBD2; v_gene: TRBV10-1; j_gene: TRBJ2-7; abundance: once; CDR3nt: TGCGCCAGCAGTGGTCCAGCGGGAGGGGAGCAGTACTTC; CDR3aa: CASSGPAGGEQYF
d_gene: TRBD2; v_gene: TRBV2; j_gene: TRBJ2-3; abundance: -; CDR3nt: TGTGCCAATACGCGGGGGGGCTCCACAGATACGCAGTATTTT; CDR3aa: CANTRGGSTDTQYF
d_gene: -; v_gene: TRBV6-1; j_gene: TRBJ2-7; abundance: -; CDR3nt: TGTGCCAGCTGGGCGGTTGGAGGTTACGAGCAGTACTTC; CDR3aa: CASWAVGGYEQYF
d_gene: TRBD2; v_gene: TRBV2; j_gene: TRBJ2-3; abundance: -; CDR3nt: TGTGCCAGCGCGGGACTAGCGGGGGGAGGGGATACGCAGTATTTT; CDR3aa: CASAGLAGGGDTQYF
d_gene: -; v_gene: TRBV4-2; j_gene: TRBJ1-5; abundance: -; CDR3nt: TGTGCCAGCAGCCACGCTGACAGGTATAGCAATCAGCCCCAGCATTTT; CDR3aa: CASSHADRYSNQPQHF
d_gene: TRBD2; v_gene: TRBV4-2; j_gene: TRBJ2-7; abundance: -; CDR3nt: TGTGCCAGCAGCCAAGCGTTAGCGGGGGTCTACGAGCAGTACTTC; CDR3aa: CASSQALAGVYEQYF
d_gene: TRBD1; v_gene: TRBV2; j_gene: TRBJ1-1; abundance: -; CDR3nt: TGTGCCAGCAGGGGACAGTCCATGAACACTGAAGCTTTCTTT; CDR3aa: CASRGQSMNTEAFF
d_gene: TRBD1; v_gene: TRBV11-1; j_gene: TRBJ2-3; abundance: -; CDR3nt: TGTGCCAGCAGCTTAGTAGGCGGGACAGGGGGCACAGATACGCAGTATTTT; CDR3aa: CASSLVGGTGGTDTQYF
d_gene: -; v_gene: TRBV4-1; j_gene: TRBJ1-2; abundance: -; CDR3nt: TGCGCCAGCAGCCAAACCGAACGGGGATATGGCTACACCTTC; CDR3aa: CASSQTERGYGYTF
d_gene: -; v_gene: TRBV6-1; j_gene: TRBJ2-7; abundance: -; CDR3nt: TGTGCCAGCAGTGATAATGGAGCGCCAACCTACGAGCAGTACTTC; CDR3aa: CASSDNGAPTYEQYF
d_gene: -; v_gene: TRBV5-1; j_gene: TRBJ1-5; abundance: -; CDR3nt: TGCGCCAGCAGCTTGGGGACAACCAATCAGCCCCAGCATTTT; CDR3aa: CASSLGTTNQPQHF
d_gene: -; v_gene: TRBV4-1; j_gene: TRBJ2-6; abundance: -; CDR3nt: TGCGCCAGCAGCCAAGCGGACCTAGGGGGGGCCAACGGCCTGACTTTC; CDR3aa: CASSQADLGGANGLTF
d_gene: -; v_gene: TRBV5-1; j_gene: TRBJ2-3; abundance: -; CDR3nt: TGCGCCAGCAGCAACGGGGTACGCACAGATACGCAGTATTTT; CDR3aa: CASSNGVRTDTQYF
d_gene: -; v_gene: TRBV27; j_gene: TRBJ2-3; abundance: -; CDR3nt: TGTGCCAGCCGACTTTCACCGGGTAGGCGGGCCCCAGATACGCAGTATTTT; CDR3aa: CASRLSPGRRAPDTQYF
d_gene: -; v_gene: TRBV7-2; j_gene: TRBJ1-4; abundance: -; CDR3nt: TGTGCCAGCAGCTTAGGATGGAGGGGAGGAGGAGAAAAACTGTTTTTT; CDR3aa: CASSLGWRGGGEKLFF
d_gene: TRBD2; v_gene: TRBV7-8; j_gene: TRBJ2-7; abundance: -; CDR3nt: TGTGCCAGCAGCTTGGGACTAGCGGAGGAGCAGTACTTC; CDR3aa: CASSLGLAEEQYF
d_gene: TRBD1; v_gene: TRBV5-1; j_gene: TRBJ2-5; abundance: -; CDR3nt: TGCGCCAGCAGCCGGGGACAGGGGACCCAGTACTTC; CDR3aa: CASSRGQGTQYF
d_gene: TRBD1; v_gene: TRBV28; j_gene: TRBJ1-2; abundance: -; CDR3nt: TGTGCCAGCAGTTGGGGGACAGACTATGGCTACACCTTC; CDR3aa: CASSWGTDYGYTF
d_gene: -; v_gene: TRBV11-2; j_gene: TRBJ2-7; abundance: once; CDR3nt: TGTGCCAGCACCCGCGGGGCAGGGGGCTACGAGCAGTACTTC; CDR3aa: CASTRGAGGYEQYF
d_gene: -; v_gene: TRBV2; j_gene: TRBJ2-7; abundance: -; CDR3nt: TGTGCCAGCTCGTCTAGTTTCTACGAGCAGTACTTC; CDR3aa: CASSSSFYEQYF
d_gene: -; v_gene: TRBV4-1; j_gene: TRBJ2-7; abundance: -; CDR3nt: TGCGCCAGCAGCCCGAGCGCAGGGTACTCCCGGTCCGACGAGCAGTACTTC; CDR3aa: CASSPSAGYSRSDEQYF
d_gene: TRBD2; v_gene: TRBV28; j_gene: TRBJ2-1; abundance: -; CDR3nt: TGTGCCAGCACCTCTGGCGGACTAGCATCCTACAATGAGCAGTTCTTC; CDR3aa: CASTSGGLASYNEQFF
d_gene: -; v_gene: TRBV29-1; j_gene: TRBJ2-5; abundance: -; CDR3nt: TGCAGCTACGTACCCCAGGGTCAACGGGGGTGGACCCAGTACTTC; CDR3aa: CSYVPQGQRGWTQYF
d_gene: TRBD1; v_gene: TRBV28; j_gene: TRBJ1-2; abundance: -; CDR3nt: TGTGCCAGCAGACCACAGGGGGGTAACTATGGCTACACCTTC; CDR3aa: CASRPQGGNYGYTF
d_gene: -; v_gene: TRBV25-1; j_gene: TRBJ2-1; abundance: -; CDR3nt: TGTGCCAGCGAGTACGGGGGATACAATGAGCAGTTCTTC; CDR3aa: CASEYGGYNEQFF
d_gene: TRBD1; v_gene: TRBV13; j_gene: TRBJ1-2; abundance: -; CDR3nt: TGTGCCAGCAGCGAAAGACAGGGGGCGGGTGGCTACACCTTC; CDR3aa: CASSERQGAGGYTF
d_gene: -; v_gene: TRBV29-1; j_gene: TRBJ2-7; abundance: -; CDR3nt: TGCAGCGTTGACAGGGCGGACGGCGAGCAGTACTTC; CDR3aa: CSVDRADGEQYF
d_gene: -; v_gene: TRBV5-1; j_gene: TRBJ1-1; abundance: -; CDR3nt: TGCGCCAGCAGCTTAGGGAGCGGGAACACTGAAGCTTTCTTT; CDR3aa: CASSLGSGNTEAFF
d_gene: -; v_gene: TRBV2; j_gene: TRBJ1-1; abundance: -; CDR3nt: TGTGCCAGCAGCGAGAGGATAAACACTGAAGCTTTCTTT; CDR3aa: CASSERINTEAFF
d_gene: -; v_gene: TRBV28; j_gene: TRBJ2-7; abundance: -; CDR3nt: TGTGCCAGCAGTGCCGGACGGGAGAGCTACGAGCAGTACTTC; CDR3aa: CASSAGRESYEQYF
d_gene: -; v_gene: TRBV5-4; j_gene: TRBJ1-2; abundance: -; CDR3nt: TGTGCCAGCAGCTTGGCCCTATCTGAGGCTTCTAACTATGGCTACACCTTC; CDR3aa: CASSLALSEASNYGYTF
d_gene: TRBD2; v_gene: TRBV9; j_gene: TRBJ2-2; abundance: -; CDR3nt: TGTGCCAGCAGCGTGACTAGCGGGGGGCGGTACACCGGGGAGCTGTTTTTT; CDR3aa: CASSVTSGGRYTGELFF
d_gene: TRBD1; v_gene: TRBV30; j_gene: TRBJ1-3; abundance: -; CDR3nt: TGTGCCTGGGACAGGGGGTTATCTGGAAACACCATATATTTT; CDR3aa: CAWDRGLSGNTIYF